This paragraph reports one T cell receptor beta chain. Its matching antigen is unknown. This sample stems from a study of T-cell reconstitution after alpha-beta-depleted transplantation in children. The study, taken as a whole, reports: About two months after transplant, alpha-beta T cells reportedly came from several hundred expanded graft clones. There were some patients whose high TCRbeta diversity at day 60 came from surviving recipient T cells and thymic progenitors. Once a year had passed after transplant, T-cell counts and diversity came mostly from newly produced T cells.

V lost 5 bases and J lost 12; bases outside the gene matches: 5. This CDR3 has 13 amino acids. Germline V CDR1 and CDR2: SGHTA, FQGTGA. Unique molecular identifiers featured in how the TCRbeta library was prepared. TCRdb independently ran MiXCR on the PCR reads; one entry per CDR3 protein. The sample lists 95,000 to 150,000 distinct CDR3 sequences, about 23% occurring once. V usage is TRBV7-3 and J usage is TRBJ2-4; 12 positions match TRBD1. The source was PBMCs, mostly from graft donor cells, collected 180 days after TCRalphabeta/CD19-depleted stem cell transplant. The TCR comes from a male patient aged 2 to 10 who had a stem cell transplant for chronic granulomatous disease, so the T cells may come from the graft donor. CDR3 amino acids: CASSTGTGGSQYF. In DNA form, the CDR3 reads TGTGCCAGCAGCACCGGGACAGGGGGCAGTCAGTACTTC.